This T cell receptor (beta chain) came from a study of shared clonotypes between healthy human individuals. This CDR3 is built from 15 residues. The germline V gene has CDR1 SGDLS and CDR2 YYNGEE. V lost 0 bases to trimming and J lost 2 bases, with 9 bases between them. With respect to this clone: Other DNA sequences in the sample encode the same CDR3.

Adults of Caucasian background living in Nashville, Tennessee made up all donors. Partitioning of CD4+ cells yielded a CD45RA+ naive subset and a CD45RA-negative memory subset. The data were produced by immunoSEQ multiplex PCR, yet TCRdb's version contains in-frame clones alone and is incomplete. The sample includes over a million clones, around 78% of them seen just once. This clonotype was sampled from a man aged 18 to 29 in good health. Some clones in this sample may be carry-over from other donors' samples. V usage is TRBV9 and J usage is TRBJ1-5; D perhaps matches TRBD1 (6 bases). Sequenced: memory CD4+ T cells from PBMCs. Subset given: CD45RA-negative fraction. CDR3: CASSVGGAGNQPQHF. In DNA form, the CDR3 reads TGTGCCAGCAGCGTAGGGGGGGCAGGCAATCAGCCCCAGCATTTT.